These T cell receptor beta chains were read from a single sample in a study of T cell responses to AZD1222 COVID-19 vaccine. Assay: immunoSEQ multiplex PCR; the TCRdb copy retains only in-frame clones and omits some. The table includes 95,000 to 100,000 clones, nearly 90% detected once. The source was peripheral blood, collected on day 0 of AZD1222 vaccination. The receptors derive from an adult in good health. The conserved cysteine and the conserved F or W are not part of the CDR3 here.

j_call cdr3_length v_call cdr3_aa
TRBJ1-2 12 TRBV28 ASSPPGKAYGYT
TRBJ2-1 14 TRBV2 ASSPRSSGGRNEQF
TRBJ1-5 13 TRBV19 ASTPQGVRNQPQH
TRBJ2-7 10 TRBV7-8 ASSSTSGQQY
TRBJ1-1 14 TRBV9 ASSRVTGGLGTEAF
TRBJ2-1 11 TRBV30 ASTDSSYNEQF
TRBJ2-5 15 TRBV4-2 ASSQGVGGGVGETQY
TRBJ2-7 12 TRBV30 AWIPSDRFTEQY
TRBJ1-4 14 TRBV18 ASSPLFQGTNEKLF
TRBJ1-1 12 TRBV11-2 ASSLDPGRTEAF
TRBJ1-1 13 TRBV4-2 ASSQEKDMNTEAF
TRBJ1-1 12 TRBV5-4 ASSTPSLNTEAF
TRBJ1-1 12 TRBV6-5 ASSWAESGTEAF
TRBJ1-3 12 TRBV7-9 ASRRAQGGNTIY
TRBJ1-1 13 TRBV18 ASSPTGAENTEAF
TRBJ1-3 14 TRBV9 ASSVAGLASGNTIY
TRBJ1-4 13 TRBV5-4 ASSLEGGAWEKLF
TRBJ1-1 11 TRBV7-9 ASSLVASRGAF
TRBJ1-2 12 TRBV27 ASSLQGGFSGYT
TRBJ1-1 11 TRBV28 ASSLPTHAEAF
TRBJ1-4 16 TRBV11-2 ASSLFIGRVATNEKLF
TRBJ1-2 10 TRBV11-2 ASSLAQGGYT
TRBJ1-2 11 TRBV12-3/TRBV12-4 ASSLTGGYGYT
TRBJ2-7 16 TRBV14 ASSPTWGAGGPSNEQY
TRBJ1-2 11 TRBV24-1 ATSDSWGPGYT
TRBJ2-5 10 TRBV29-1 SVDRSQETQY
TRBJ2-2 13 TRBV7-9 ASSWTGSGTGELF
TRBJ2-7 14 TRBV28 ASSLTLAGGPGEQY
TRBJ2-7 17 TRBV24-1 ATSDPKRNNHRAPSEQY
TRBJ2-2 10 TRBV12-3/TRBV12-4 ASREGTGELF
TRBJ1-5 12 TRBV7-9 ASSQANGNQPQH
TRBJ1-6 12 TRBV28 ASIRTTSNSPLH
TRBJ2-7 11 TRBV25-1 ASSELGGGEQY
TRBJ1-3 11 TRBV6-5 ASSSGLRNTIY